The text below deals with one T cell receptor (beta chain). Here immunoSEQ multiplex PCR was the method, and the copy in TCRdb shows in-frame clones only, minus some. The profile shows 25,000 to 35,000 clones, 90% of them singletons. This entry belongs to a study of T cell changes during pregnancy in multiple sclerosis. The V and J ends lost 1 base and 3 bases, in that order; junction bases with no gene match: 1. The CDR3 runs to 14 residues. Germline V CDR1 and CDR2: SGHNT, YENEEA. The TCR sequence derives from a female donor in good health, enrolled as a control in a pregnancy study. The chain employs TRBV11-3 and TRBJ2-5; 8 nucleotides align to TRBD1. Here the sequenced sample was CD4+ T cells from peripheral blood mononuclear cells, taken in the second trimester of pregnancy. Here the CDR3 reads CASSLGTGKETQYF. The CDR3 DNA reads as TGTGCCAGCAGCTTAGGGACAGGGAAAGAGACCCAGTACTTC.